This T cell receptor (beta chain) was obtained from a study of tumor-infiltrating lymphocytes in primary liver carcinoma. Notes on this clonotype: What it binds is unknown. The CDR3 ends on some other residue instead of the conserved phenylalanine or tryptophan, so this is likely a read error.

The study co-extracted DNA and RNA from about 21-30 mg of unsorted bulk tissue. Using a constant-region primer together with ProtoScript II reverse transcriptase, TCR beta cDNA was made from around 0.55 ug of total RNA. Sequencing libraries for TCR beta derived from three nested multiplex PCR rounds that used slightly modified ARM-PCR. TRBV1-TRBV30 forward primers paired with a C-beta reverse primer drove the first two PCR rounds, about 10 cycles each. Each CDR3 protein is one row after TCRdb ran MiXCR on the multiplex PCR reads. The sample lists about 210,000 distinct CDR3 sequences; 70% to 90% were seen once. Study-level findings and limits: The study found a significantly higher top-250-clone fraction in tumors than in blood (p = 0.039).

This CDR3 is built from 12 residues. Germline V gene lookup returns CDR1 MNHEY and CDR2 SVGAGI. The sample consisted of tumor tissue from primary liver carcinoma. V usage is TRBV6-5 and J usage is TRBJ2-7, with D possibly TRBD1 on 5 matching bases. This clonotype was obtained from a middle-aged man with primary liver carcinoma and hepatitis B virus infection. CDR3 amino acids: CVSSSSGYEQYL. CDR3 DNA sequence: TGTGTCAGCAGTTCCTCAGGGTACGAGCAGTACTTG.